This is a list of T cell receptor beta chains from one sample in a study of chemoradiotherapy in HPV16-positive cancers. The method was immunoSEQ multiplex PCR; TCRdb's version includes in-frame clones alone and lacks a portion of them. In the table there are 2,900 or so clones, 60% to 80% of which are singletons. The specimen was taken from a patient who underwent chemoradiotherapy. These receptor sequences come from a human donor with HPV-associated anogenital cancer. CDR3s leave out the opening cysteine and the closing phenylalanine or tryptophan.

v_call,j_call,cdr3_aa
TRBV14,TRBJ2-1,ASSQDGGRAIYNEQF
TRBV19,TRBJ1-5,ASGDRSSNQPQH
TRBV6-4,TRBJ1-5,ASSDMAGNNQPQH
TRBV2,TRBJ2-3,ALKGGGRDTQY
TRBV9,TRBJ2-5,ASSGILGGGETQY
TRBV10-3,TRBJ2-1,AISEGLAGYNEQF
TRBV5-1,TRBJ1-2,ASRDQLNYGYT
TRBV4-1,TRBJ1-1,ASSQVSSPNAF
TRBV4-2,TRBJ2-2,ASSQGLAVERTGELF
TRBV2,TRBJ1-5,ASSADLQPQH
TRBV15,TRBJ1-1,ATSRDMAGSTEAF
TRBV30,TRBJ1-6,AWSISGQGLSPLH
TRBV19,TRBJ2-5,ASSIVSSETQY
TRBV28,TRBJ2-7,ASRPRTYEQY
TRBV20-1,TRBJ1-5,SARWGQAQH
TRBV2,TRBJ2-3,ASSDASGRGTDTQY
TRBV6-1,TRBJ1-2,ASSPGPRVGYT
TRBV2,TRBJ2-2,ASSVGPNTGELF